Sequencing of this T cell receptor (beta chain) was carried out in a study of graft-versus-host responses after intestinal transplantation. Study information: Those transplanted obtained multivisceral, liver-intestinal, or isolated intestinal grafts. Whole-study results and caveats: The authors found GvH clones in recipient marrow, some appearing first in ileum or blood. The study associated peak circulating GvH clone levels with early post-transplant HvG declines. The study found high graft-versus-host to host-versus-graft clonal ratios in allografts of patients with graft-donor T cell macrochimerism.

This CDR3 has 14 amino acids. The table came from immunoSEQ multiplex PCR; TCRdb's copy has only in-frame clones and leaves some out. There are some 36,000 clones in the sample; approximately 93% occur only once, and 0.2% to 0.25% lies in the top ten. For this clone: Its target is not known.

Specimen: unstimulated CD4+ T cells sorted from spleen or lymph node cells, collected before transplant. The receptor comes from a human donor who was the organ donor for an intestinal transplant. The V gene is TRBV12-1, the J gene TRBJ2-7; TRBD2 is the table's D call, not checked against the DNA. TRBV12-1 is flagged as a pseudogene. The CDR3 nucleotides are TGTGCCAGCAGCTTACCTAGCGGGGTCCACGAGCAGTACTTC. Amino acid sequence: CASSLPSGVHEQYF.